A selection of T cell receptor beta chains follows, all from one sample in a study of PD-L1 blockade in urothelial cancer. TCRdb's table, derived via immunoSEQ multiplex PCR, lists solely in-frame clones and lacks some. The data show 86,000 or so clones, more than 75% seen once. Sequencing was performed on PBMCs, taken around atezolizumab (anti-PD-L1) treatment. These receptors all come from a man in his 60s with urothelial cancer. Both conserved end residues are part of each CDR3. A D gene is named only where the DNA matches it firmly. Size is stated for part of the rows, as once, few or many counts, or as a class when the clone is expanded.

J | V | D | length | size | CDR3 | DNA
TRBJ2-1 | TRBV10-3 | TRBD1 | 16 | NA | CAISVGTGVSRNEQFF | TGTGCCATCAGCGTCGGGACAGGGGTATCCCGCAATGAGCAGTTCTTC
TRBJ2-1 | TRBV20-1 | TRBD1 | 11 | NA | CSALGQGLQFF | TGCAGTGCCCTGGGACAGGGCCTTCAGTTCTTC
TRBJ2-7 | TRBV11-1 | TRBD1 | 14 | NA | CASSPQGDSYEQYF | TGTGCCAGCAGCCCTCAGGGGGACTCCTACGAGCAGTACTTC
TRBJ1-2 | TRBV19 | TRBD1 | 13 | few | CASSLQGAYGYTF | TGTGCCAGTAGTCTACAGGGGGCCTATGGCTACACCTTC
TRBJ1-5 | TRBV7-8 | TRBD1 | 17 | NA | CASSGRVGQRSNQPQHF | TGTGCCAGCAGCGGCAGGGTGGGACAGCGAAGCAATCAGCCCCAGCATTTT
TRBJ2-3 | TRBV19 | TRBD1 | 16 | NA | CASSTRPQGASDTQYF | TGTGCCAGTAGTACCCGGCCACAGGGGGCTTCAGATACGCAGTATTTT
TRBJ2-6 | TRBV9 | NA | 19 | NA | CASSAQPFGGLTGANVLTF | TGTGCCAGCAGCGCCCAACCGTTCGGGGGTCTGACGGGGGCCAACGTCCTGACTTTC
TRBJ2-5 | TRBV11-3 | TRBD1 | 15 | NA | CASTAGGAGGETQYF | TGTGCCAGCACAGCAGGGGGCGCGGGTGGGGAGACCCAGTACTTC
TRBJ2-1 | TRBV29-1 | NA | 13 | NA | CSAGRRERNEQFF | TGCAGCGCGGGGAGGAGAGAGCGCAATGAGCAGTTCTTC
TRBJ1-2 | TRBV4-3 | NA | 13 | NA | CASSPNLNYGYTF | TGCGCCAGCAGCCCCAATTTGAACTATGGCTACACCTTC
TRBJ1-3 | TRBV5-1 | NA | 13 | NA | CASSFSSGNTIYF | TGCGCCAGCAGTTTTAGCTCTGGAAACACCATATATTTT
TRBJ1-4 | TRBV21-1 | NA | 16 | NA | CASSKKSVTTNEKLFF | TGTGCCAGCAGCAAGAAGAGTGTCACAACTAATGAAAAACTGTTTTTT
TRBJ1-2 | TRBV2 | NA | 13 | few | CASSPDTIWGYTF | TGTGCCAGCAGTCCGGACACTATTTGGGGCTACACCTTC
TRBJ2-5 | TRBV7-9 | NA | 12 | NA | CASSFEQETQYF | TGTGCCAGCAGCTTCGAACAGGAGACCCAGTACTTC
TRBJ2-2 | TRBV9 | TRBD1 | 17 | NA | CASSVTRQGANTGELFF | TGTGCCAGCAGCGTAACTCGACAGGGGGCGAACACCGGGGAGCTGTTTTTT
TRBJ2-7 | TRBV4-2 | TRBD1 | 15 | NA | CASSQGYRGSYEQYF | TGTGCCAGCAGCCAAGGTTACAGGGGGAGCTACGAGCAGTACTTC
TRBJ1-2 | TRBV28 | NA | 14 | NA | CASSLQGVSYGYTF | TGTGCCAGCAGTTTACAGGGTGTTTCCTATGGCTACACCTTC
TRBJ2-1 | TRBV4-1 | TRBD1 | 15 | NA | CASSQDGTGGDEQFF | TGCGCCAGCAGCCAAGATGGGACAGGGGGCGATGAGCAGTTCTTC
TRBJ1-5 | TRBV5-7 | NA | 16 | NA | CASRAFGNFLDQPQHF | TGTGCCAGCAGGGCGTTCGGGAATTTTCTTGATCAGCCCCAGCATTTT
TRBJ2-5 | TRBV2 | TRBD1 | 15 | NA | CASSRLTGAQETQYF | TGTGCCAGCAGTCGCCTGACAGGGGCACAAGAGACCCAGTACTTC
TRBJ2-2 | TRBV5-8 | NA | 17 | NA | CASSYERDRLNTGELFF | TGTGCCAGCAGCTACGAGCGGGACAGGTTGAACACCGGGGAGCTGTTTTTT
TRBJ1-1 | TRBV10-1 | TRBD1 | 16 | NA | CASSRGTVPIWTEAFF | TGCGCCAGCAGTCGAGGGACAGTCCCTATCTGGACTGAAGCTTTCTTT
TRBJ2-1 | TRBV6-4 | NA | 15 | NA | CASSDSGARYNEQFF | TGTGCCAGCAGTGACTCCGGAGCCCGGTACAATGAGCAGTTCTTC
TRBJ2-3 | TRBV19 | NA | 12 | NA | CASSTSTDTQYF | TGTGCCAGTAGTACTAGCACAGATACGCAGTATTTT
TRBJ2-7 | TRBV7-8 | TRBD1 | 14 | NA | CASSRQGAGYEQYF | TGTGCCAGCAGCAGACAGGGCGCAGGCTACGAGCAGTACTTC
TRBJ2-7 | TRBV7-8 | NA | 13 | NA | CASSLGYTGEQYF | TGTGCCAGCAGCTTAGGATACACGGGCGAGCAGTACTTC
TRBJ2-3 | TRBV7-9 | TRBD1 | 18 | NA | CASSLANTGTGTRGTQYF | TGTGCCAGCAGCTTAGCTAATACCGGGACAGGGACTCGTGGTACGCAGTATTTT
TRBJ2-2 | TRBV27 | NA | 14 | NA | CASSLSGLTGELFF | TGTGCCAGCAGTTTATCCGGACTCACCGGGGAGCTGTTTTTT
TRBJ1-2 | TRBV29-1 | TRBD1 | 12 | NA | CSVGGQNYGYTF | TGCAGCGTGGGGGGACAGAACTATGGCTACACCTTC
TRBJ2-7 | TRBV4-3 | NA | 16 | NA | CASSQDMTSGVIEQYF | TGCGCCAGCAGCCAAGACATGACCTCCGGAGTCATCGAGCAGTACTTC
TRBJ1-5 | TRBV7-2 | NA | 16 | NA | CASSLSSGFSNQPQHF | TGTGCCAGCAGCTTATCTTCAGGGTTTAGCAATCAGCCCCAGCATTTT
TRBJ1-2 | TRBV2 | NA | 16 | NA | CASSGGQPYLNYGYTF | TGTGCCAGCAGTGGGGGGCAGCCCTACCTTAACTATGGCTACACCTTC
TRBJ2-1 | TRBV10-1 | TRBD1 | 16 | NA | CASSYYRDRGPSEQFF | TGCGCCAGCAGTTATTACCGGGACAGGGGTCCAAGTGAGCAGTTCTTC
TRBJ2-4 | TRBV7-2 | TRBD2 | 14 | NA | CASLASGGWDIQYF | TGTGCCAGCTTGGCTAGCGGGGGTTGGGACATTCAGTACTTC
TRBJ2-4 | TRBV5-6 | NA | 13 | NA | CASSLRVLENQYF | TGTGCCAGCAGCTTGCGGGTCCTCGAAAACCAGTACTTC
TRBJ2-7 | TRBV28 | NA | 16 | once | CASSLLRAAAANEQYF | TGTGCCAGCAGTTTATTGAGGGCAGCCGCGGCGAACGAGCAGTACTTC
TRBJ2-7 | TRBV9 | TRBD2 | 14 | NA | CASSVGLGVAEQYF | TGTGCCAGCAGCGTTGGACTAGGGGTAGCCGAGCAGTACTTC
TRBJ1-5 | TRBV28 | TRBD1 | 15 | NA | CASRLPGTGYQPQHF | TGTGCCAGCAGGCTTCCCGGGACAGGGTATCAGCCCCAGCATTTT
TRBJ2-7 | TRBV10-3 | NA | 12 | NA | CATGRDGGEQYF | TGTGCCACCGGTCGAGACGGCGGGGAGCAGTACTTC
TRBJ2-5 | TRBV15 | TRBD2 | 15 | NA | CATSRRTSGEETQYF | TGTGCCACCAGCAGACGGACTAGCGGGGAAGAGACCCAGTACTTC
TRBJ2-2 | TRBV5-1 | NA | 19 | once | CASSRIRAQVSMNTGELFF | TGCGCCAGCAGTCGCATTAGGGCACAGGTTTCGATGAACACCGGGGAGCTGTTTTTT
TRBJ1-1 | TRBV20-1 | NA | 11 | NA | CSATGGVEAFF | TGCAGTGCTACAGGAGGGGTGGAAGCTTTCTTT
TRBJ2-7 | TRBV6-1 | NA | 14 | NA | CASSLGLIGREQYF | TGTGCCAGCAGTTTGGGACTCATTGGCCGCGAGCAGTACTTC
TRBJ2-7 | TRBV7-2 | TRBD2 | 17 | NA | CASSLGGGRAYDYEQYF | TGTGCCAGCAGCTTAGGGGGCGGGAGGGCTTACGACTACGAGCAGTACTTC
TRBJ1-2 | TRBV29-1 | TRBD1 | 13 | few | CSVSGQGNYGYTF | TGCAGCGTTTCGGGACAGGGGAACTATGGCTACACCTTC
TRBJ1-4 | TRBV7-9 | TRBD1 | 18 | once | CASSITRIDRDRSEKLFF | TGTGCCAGCAGCATCACGAGGATCGACCGGGACAGATCTGAAAAACTGTTTTTT
TRBJ2-1 | TRBV2 | TRBD2 | 15 | NA | CASSERGRALGEQFF | TGTGCCAGCAGTGAACGGGGGAGGGCCTTAGGTGAGCAGTTCTTC
TRBJ2-4 | TRBV6-5 | NA | 15 | NA | CASCARGMTKNIQYF | TGTGCCAGCTGTGCAAGGGGTATGACCAAAAACATTCAGTACTTC
TRBJ2-1 | TRBV6-6 | NA | 12 | NA | CASRGLYNEQFF | TGTGCCAGCAGGGGACTCTACAATGAGCAGTTCTTC
TRBJ2-2 | TRBV7-6 | TRBD2 | 18 | NA | CASSSPSPGLADGGELFF | TGTGCCAGCAGCTCCCCTTCCCCGGGACTAGCTGACGGCGGGGAGCTGTTTTTT
TRBJ1-4 | TRBV18 | NA | 13 | NA | CASSPRVAEKLFF | TGTGCCAGCTCACCCCGGGTAGCTGAAAAACTGTTTTTT
TRBJ2-1 | TRBV5-6 | TRBD1 | 16 | NA | CASGRGRRTGDNEQFF | TGTGCCAGCGGCAGAGGGCGTCGGACAGGAGACAATGAGCAGTTCTTC
TRBJ1-6 | TRBV9 | TRBD1 | 16 | NA | CASSVAQQGSASPLHF | TGTGCCAGCAGCGTAGCCCAACAGGGGAGTGCGTCACCCCTCCACTTT
TRBJ2-4 | TRBV7-2 | NA | 14 | NA | CASSLQGLENIQYF | TGTGCCAGCAGCTTACAGGGTTTAGAAAACATTCAGTACTTC
TRBJ1-3 | TRBV5-6 | TRBD1 | 14 | NA | CASSPGQLGNTIYF | TGTGCCAGCAGCCCGGGACAGCTTGGAAACACCATATATTTT
TRBJ2-6 | TRBV4-1 | TRBD1 | 15 | NA | CASSQGTGRGNVLTF | TGCGCCAGCAGCCAAGGGACAGGTCGGGGCAACGTCCTGACTTTC
TRBJ1-2 | TRBV15 | TRBD1 | 20 | NA | CATSSPVVRTGTHPNYGYTF | TGTGCCACCAGCTCCCCTGTGGTTCGGACAGGGACCCACCCCAACTATGGCTACACCTTC
TRBJ1-4 | TRBV4-2 | NA | 14 | NA | CASSQESGAEKLFF | TGTGCCAGCAGCCAAGAATCGGGAGCTGAAAAACTGTTTTTT
TRBJ2-7 | TRBV10-2 | TRBD2 | 16 | NA | CASSEPGLAGIYEQYF | TGCGCCAGCAGTGAGCCGGGACTAGCGGGTATCTACGAGCAGTACTTC
TRBJ1-4 | TRBV5-6 | NA | 15 | NA | CASSSEDPLGEKLFF | TGTGCCAGCAGCTCGGAGGACCCCCTGGGGGAAAAACTGTTTTTT